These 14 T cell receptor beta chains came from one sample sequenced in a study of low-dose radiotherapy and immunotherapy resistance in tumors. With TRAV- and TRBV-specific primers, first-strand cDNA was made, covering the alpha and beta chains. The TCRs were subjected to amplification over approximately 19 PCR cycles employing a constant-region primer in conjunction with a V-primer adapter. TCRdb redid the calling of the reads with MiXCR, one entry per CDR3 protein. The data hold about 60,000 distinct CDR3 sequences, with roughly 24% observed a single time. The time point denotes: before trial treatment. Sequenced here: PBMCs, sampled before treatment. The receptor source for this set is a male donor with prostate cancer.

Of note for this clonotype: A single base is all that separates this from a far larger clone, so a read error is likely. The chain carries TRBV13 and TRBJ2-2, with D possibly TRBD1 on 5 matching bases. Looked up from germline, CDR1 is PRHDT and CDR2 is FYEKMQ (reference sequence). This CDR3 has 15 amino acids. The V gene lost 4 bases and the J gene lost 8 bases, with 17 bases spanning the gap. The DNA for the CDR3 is TGTGCCAGCAGCTACCTTCTAGGGGCTCAGGGGGAGCTGTTTTTT. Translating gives CASSYLLGAQGELFF. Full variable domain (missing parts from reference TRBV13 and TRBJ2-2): AAGVIQSPRHLIKEKRETATLKCYPIPRHDTVYWYQQGPGQDPQFLISFYEKMQSDKGSIPDRFSAQQFSDYHSELNMSSLELGDSALYFCASSYLLGAQGELFFGEGSRLTVL.

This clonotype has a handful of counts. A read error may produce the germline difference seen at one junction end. This CDR3 reads CASSKSGTGSSYEQYF. The CDR3 region has the DNA TGTGCCAGCAGTAAATCCGGGACAGGGAGCTCCTACGAGCAGTACTTC. This chain connects TRBV10-3 to TRBJ2-7; 9 bases match TRBD1. CDR1 is ENHRY, CDR2 SYGVKD, per germline. The CDR3 is 16 residues long.

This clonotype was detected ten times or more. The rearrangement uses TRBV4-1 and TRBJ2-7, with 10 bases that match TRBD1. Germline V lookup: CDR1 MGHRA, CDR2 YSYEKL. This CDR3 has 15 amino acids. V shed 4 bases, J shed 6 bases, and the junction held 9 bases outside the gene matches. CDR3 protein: CASSLYRDRGTEQYF. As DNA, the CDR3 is TGCGCCAGCAGCCTCTACCGGGACAGGGGAACCGAGCAGTACTTC.

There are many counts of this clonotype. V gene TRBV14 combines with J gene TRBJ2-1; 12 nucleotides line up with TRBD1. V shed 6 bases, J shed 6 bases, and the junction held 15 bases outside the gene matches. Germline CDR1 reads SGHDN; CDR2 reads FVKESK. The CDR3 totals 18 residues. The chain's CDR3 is CASSSTGTGGRLPNEQFF. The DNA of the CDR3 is TGTGCCAGCAGTTCCACCGGGACAGGGGGCAGGCTACCCAATGAGCAGTTCTTC.

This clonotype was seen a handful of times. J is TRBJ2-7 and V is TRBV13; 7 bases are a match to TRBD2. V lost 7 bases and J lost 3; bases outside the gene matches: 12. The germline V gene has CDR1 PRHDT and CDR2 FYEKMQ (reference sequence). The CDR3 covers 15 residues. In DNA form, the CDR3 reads TGTGCCAGCACCCTCCTCGCTAGCGGCCTCTACGAGCAGTACTTC. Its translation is CASTLLASGLYEQYF.

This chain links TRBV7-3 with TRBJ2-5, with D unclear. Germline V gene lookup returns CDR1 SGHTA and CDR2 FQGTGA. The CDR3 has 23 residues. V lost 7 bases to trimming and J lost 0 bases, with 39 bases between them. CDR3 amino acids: CASTNQTSMYLLAGTSYQETQYF. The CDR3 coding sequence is TGTGCCAGCACCAACCAGACATCTATGTACCTCTTAGCCGGCACTTCGTACCAAGAGACCCAGTACTTC.

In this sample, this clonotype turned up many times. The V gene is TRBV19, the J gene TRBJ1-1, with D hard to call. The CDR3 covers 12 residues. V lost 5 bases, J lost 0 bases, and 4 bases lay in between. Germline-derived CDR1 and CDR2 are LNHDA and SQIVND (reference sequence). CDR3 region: CASSVMNTEAFF. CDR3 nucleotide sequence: TGTGCCAGTAGTGTGATGAACACTGAAGCTTTCTTT.

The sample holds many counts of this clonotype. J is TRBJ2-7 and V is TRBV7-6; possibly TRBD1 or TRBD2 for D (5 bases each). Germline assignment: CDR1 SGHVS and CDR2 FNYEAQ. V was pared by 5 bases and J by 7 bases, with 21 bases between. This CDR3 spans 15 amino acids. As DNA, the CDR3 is TGTGCCAGCAGCCCCTATGGGGGAAGCCCTCGAGAGCAGTACTTC. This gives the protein CASSPYGGSPREQYF.

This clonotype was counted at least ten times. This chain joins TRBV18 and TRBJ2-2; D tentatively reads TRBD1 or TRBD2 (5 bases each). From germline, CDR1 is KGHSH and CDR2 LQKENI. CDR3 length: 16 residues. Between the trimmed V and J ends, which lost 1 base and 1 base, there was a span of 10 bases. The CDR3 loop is CASSPREGKNTGELFF. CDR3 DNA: TGTGCCAGCTCACCACGTGAGGGGAAGAACACCGGGGAGCTGTTTTTT.

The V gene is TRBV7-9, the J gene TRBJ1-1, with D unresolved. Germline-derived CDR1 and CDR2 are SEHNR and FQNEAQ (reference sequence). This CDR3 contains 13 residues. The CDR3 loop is CASRIDLNTEAFF. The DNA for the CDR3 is TGTGCGTCCCGGATAGATTTGAACACTGAAGCTTTCTTT.

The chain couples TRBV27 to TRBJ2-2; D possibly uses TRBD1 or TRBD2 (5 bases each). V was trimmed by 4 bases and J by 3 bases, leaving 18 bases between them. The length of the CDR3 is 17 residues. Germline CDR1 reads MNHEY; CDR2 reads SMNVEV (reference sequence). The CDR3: CASSWFRGTGHTGELFF. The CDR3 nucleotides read TGTGCCAGCAGTTGGTTCCGGGGCACAGGACACACCGGGGAGCTGTTTTTT.

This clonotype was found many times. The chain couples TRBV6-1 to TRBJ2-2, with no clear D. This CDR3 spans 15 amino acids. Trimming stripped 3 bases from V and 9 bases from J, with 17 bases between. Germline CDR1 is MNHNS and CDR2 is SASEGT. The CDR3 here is CASSDRGASHRELFF. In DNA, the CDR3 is TGTGCCAGCAGTGATCGTGGAGCGTCTCATCGGGAGCTGTTTTTT.

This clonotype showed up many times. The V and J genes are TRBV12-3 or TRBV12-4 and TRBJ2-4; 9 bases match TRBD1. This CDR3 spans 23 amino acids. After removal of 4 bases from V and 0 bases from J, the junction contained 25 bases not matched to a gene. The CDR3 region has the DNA TGTGCCAGCAGTTCACGTGCCGCGTTCGCATCGGGACAGGGAAGGTTAGCCAAAAACATTCAGTACTTC. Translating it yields CASSSRAAFASGQGRLAKNIQYF.

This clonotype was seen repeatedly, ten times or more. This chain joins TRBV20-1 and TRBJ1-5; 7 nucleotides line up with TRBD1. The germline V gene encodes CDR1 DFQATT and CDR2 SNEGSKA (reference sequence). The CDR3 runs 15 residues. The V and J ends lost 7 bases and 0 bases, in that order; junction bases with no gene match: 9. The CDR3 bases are TGCAGTGTCCGACAGGGCGGAACTAGCAATCAGCCCCAGCATTTT. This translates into CSVRQGGTSNQPQHF.